Shown below are 12 T cell receptor beta chains from a single sample sequenced in a study of T-cell reconstitution after alpha-beta-depleted transplantation in children. Unique molecular identifiers were used in preparing the TCRbeta library. TCRdb reprocessed the PCR reads with MiXCR, giving one entry per CDR3 protein. Here the sample spans 500,000 to 650,000 distinct CDR3 sequences, roughly 11% being singletons. Sequencing was performed on PBMCs, mostly from graft donor cells, taken 180 days after TCRalphabeta/CD19-depleted stem cell transplant. The receptors were sampled from a female patient younger than 10 who had a stem cell transplant for aplastic anemia, so the T cells may come from the graft donor.

This clonotype was recorded a few times. In nucleotides, the CDR3 is TGTGCCAGCAGTACCCTCGGACTAGCGGAACGAGGGGCAGATACGCAGTATTTT. Translating it yields CASSTLGLAERGADTQYF. This chain joins TRBV27 and TRBJ2-3; 10 nucleotides align to TRBD2. Germline V gene data show CDR1 as MNHEY and CDR2 as SMNVEV (reference sequence). The CDR3 totals 18 residues. The V and J ends lost 5 bases and 4 bases, in that order; junction bases with no gene match: 15.

The chain links TRBV5-1 to TRBJ2-2; D call uncertain. This CDR3 spans 16 amino acids. V was clipped by 2 bases and J by 6 bases, with 17 bases between them. The V gene's germline CDR1 is SGHRS and CDR2 YFSETQ. CDR3 amino acids: CASSFEFVPSSGELFF. The CDR3, as DNA: TGCGCCAGCAGCTTTGAATTCGTTCCTTCATCCGGGGAGCTGTTTTTT.

This clonotype was counted a few times. The chain has TRBV20-1 and TRBJ1-1; D uncertain. Trimming took 3 bases from V and 2 from J, leaving 10 bases between them. This CDR3 has 13 residues. CDR1 and CDR2 from the germline V gene are DFQATT and SNEGSKA (reference sequence). In nucleotides, the CDR3 is TGCAGTGCTAGTACCCCCATAAACACTGAAGCTTTCTTT. Translating gives CSASTPINTEAFF.

This clonotype has only a few counts. V gene TRBV20-1 combines with J gene TRBJ2-1; 9 bases are shared with TRBD2. Germline values: CDR1 DFQATT, CDR2 SNEGSKA (reference sequence). The CDR3 sequence is 18 residues long. The V gene end was trimmed by 6 bases and the J gene end by 0 bases; junction bases not matched to a gene: 15. The chain's CDR3 is CSAIGDRREGYSYNEQFF. CDR3 bases: TGCAGTGCCATCGGGGATAGGCGGGAGGGTTACTCCTACAATGAGCAGTTCTTC.

The genes are TRBV7-2 and TRBJ2-5; TRBD2 agrees at 10 bases. In germline, CDR1 is SGHTA, CDR2 FQGNSA. With 2 bases clipped from V and 2 bases from J, the junction kept 8 bases outside the gene matches. The CDR3 has 17 amino acids. The CDR3 sequence: CASSLILAGASQETQYF. The CDR3 nucleotides are TGTGCCAGCAGCTTAATTCTAGCGGGGGCCTCGCAAGAGACCCAGTACTTC.

This sequence joins TRBV6-5 and TRBJ2-3, with 12 bases lining up with TRBD2. This CDR3 is 18 amino acids long. Germline lookup yields CDR1 MNHEY and CDR2 SVGAGI. V lost 4 bases to trimming and J lost 2 bases; unmatched junction nucleotides: 10. As DNA, the CDR3 is TGTGCCAGCAGTTCCTACCCAGGACTAGCGGGGTTCACAGATACGCAGTATTTT. This codes for CASSSYPGLAGFTDTQYF.

This clonotype was detected only a few times. The chain joins TRBV20-1 to TRBJ2-3; 8 bases are a match to TRBD1. Germline CDR1 is DFQATT and CDR2 is SNEGSKA (reference sequence). After removal of 5 bases from V and 0 bases from J, the junction contained 4 bases not matched to a gene. There are 14 residues in the CDR3. DNA of the CDR3: TGCAGTGCTTGGACAGGGAGGAGCACAGATACGCAGTATTTT. It is translated as CSAWTGRSTDTQYF.

This clonotype came up a few times. This chain uses TRBV5-1 with TRBJ1-2, with 8 bases fitting TRBD1. The CDR3 length is 14 residues. With V trimmed by 3 bases and J by 8 bases, 9 bases remained unmatched. Germline V gene data show CDR1 as SGHRS and CDR2 as YFSETQ. In nucleotides, the CDR3 is TGCGCCAGCAGCTCAGGACAGGGCGGTTTAGGCTACACCTTC. Translating it yields CASSSGQGGLGYTF. The variable domain in full, completed from reference TRBV5-1 and TRBJ1-2, reads KAGVTQTPRYLIKTRGQQVTLSCSPISGHRSVSWYQQTPGQGLQFLFEYFSETQRNKGNFPGRFSGRQFSNSRSEMNVSTLELGDSALYLCASSSGQGGLGYTFGSGTRLTVV.

This clonotype was counted between two and nine times. This chain uses TRBV28 with TRBJ2-1; unclear D gene. The CDR3 loop spans 12 amino acids. Germline V gene lookup returns CDR1 MDHEN and CDR2 SYDVKM. The ends were cut back, 3 bases at V and 7 bases at J, with 7 bases in the middle. The DNA of the CDR3 is TGTGCCAGCAGTTTTGGGTGGAATGAGCAGTTCTTC. Translating it yields CASSFGWNEQFF.

This clonotype was observed at least ten times. This chain joins TRBV20-1 and TRBJ2-1, with 9 bases matching TRBD1. The CDR3 sequence is 15 residues long. The germline V gene has CDR1 DFQATT and CDR2 SNEGSKA (reference sequence). Trimming at V came to 3 bases and at J to 6 bases, leaving 9 bases not matched to a gene. The CDR3, as DNA: TGCAGTGCTAGGGGGGACAGGGTCTGGAGCAATGAGCAGTTCTTC. Amino acid sequence: CSARGDRVWSNEQFF.

This clonotype was counted only a few times. The rearrangement joins TRBV6-5 to TRBJ2-7, with no clear D. This CDR3 comprises 14 residues. Germline lookup yields CDR1 MNHEY and CDR2 SVGAGI. Trimming took 0 bases from V and 4 from J, leaving 10 bases between them. In DNA form, the CDR3 reads TGTGCCAGCAGTTACTCGAGTCGGGTTTACGAGCAGTACTTC. Its protein is CASSYSSRVYEQYF.

This clonotype was detected only a few times. The rearrangement links TRBV7-2 to TRBJ1-5, with a weak D call TRBD1 (6 bases). V was shortened by 5 bases and J by 6 bases, with 17 bases between the two germline ends. Germline V CDR1 and CDR2: SGHTA, FQGNSA. This CDR3 has 15 amino acids. The CDR3 loop is CASSGVGGPSQPQHF. As DNA, the CDR3 is TGTGCCAGCAGCGGAGTCGGGGGCCCCAGTCAGCCCCAGCATTTT.